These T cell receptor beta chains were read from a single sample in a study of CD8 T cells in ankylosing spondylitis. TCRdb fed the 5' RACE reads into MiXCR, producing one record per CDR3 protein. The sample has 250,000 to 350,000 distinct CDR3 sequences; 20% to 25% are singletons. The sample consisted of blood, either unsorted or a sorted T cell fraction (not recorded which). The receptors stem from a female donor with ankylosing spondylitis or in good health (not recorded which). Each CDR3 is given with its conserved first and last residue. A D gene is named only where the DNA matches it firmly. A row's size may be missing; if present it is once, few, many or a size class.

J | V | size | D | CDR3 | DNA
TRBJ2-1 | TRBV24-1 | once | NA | CATSDGAYNDQFF | TGTGCCACCAGTGATGGAGCCTACAATGACCAGTTCTTC
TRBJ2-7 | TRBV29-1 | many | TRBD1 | CSVAHLGTGSYEQYF | TGCAGCGTTGCCCATCTCGGGACAGGGTCCTACGAGCAGTACTTC
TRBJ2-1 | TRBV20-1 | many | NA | CSARDSGAALTGNEQFF | TGCAGTGCTAGAGATTCAGGGGCGGCCTTGACGGGCAATGAGCAGTTCTTC
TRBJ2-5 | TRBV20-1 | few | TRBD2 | CSAIAGGRQETQYF | TGCAGTGCCATAGCGGGAGGGCGTCAAGAGACCCAGTACTTC
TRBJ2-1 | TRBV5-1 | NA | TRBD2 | CASSSGLAIGNEQFF | TGCGCCAGCAGCTCCGGACTAGCGATCGGTAATGAGCAGTTCTTC
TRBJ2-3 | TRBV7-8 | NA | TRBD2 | CASSSRTSGSWIGTDTQYF | TGTGCCAGCAGCTCCAGGACTAGCGGGAGTTGGATTGGCACAGATACGCAGTATTTT
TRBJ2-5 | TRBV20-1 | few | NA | CSAEDKQETQYF | TGCAGTGCTGAGGACAAACAAGAGACCCAGTACTTC
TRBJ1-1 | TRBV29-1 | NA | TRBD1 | CSVDSGTGLNTEAFF | TGCAGCGTGGACTCCGGGACAGGATTGAACACTGAAGCTTTCTTT
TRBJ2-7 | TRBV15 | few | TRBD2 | CATSLAGGTYEQYF | TGTGCCACCAGCTTAGCGGGAGGGACTTACGAGCAGTACTTC
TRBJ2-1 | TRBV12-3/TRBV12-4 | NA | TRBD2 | CASSPHTLAGEQFF | TGTGCCAGCAGTCCGCATACACTAGCGGGCGAGCAGTTCTTC
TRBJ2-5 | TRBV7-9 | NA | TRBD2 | CASRGTSGTQETQYF | TGTGCCAGCAGAGGGACTAGCGGGACCCAAGAGACCCAGTACTTC
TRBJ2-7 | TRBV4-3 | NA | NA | CASSQDRDNSYEQYF | TGCGCCAGCAGCCAAGATCGGGACAACTCCTACGAGCAGTACTTC
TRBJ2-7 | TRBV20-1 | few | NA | CSALPVLAGVVDEQYF | TGCAGTGCTCTACCTGTGTTGGCAGGGGTTGTGGACGAGCAGTACTTC
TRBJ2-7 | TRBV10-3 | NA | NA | CASVGGSGTYEQYF | TGTGCCTCGGTGGGGGGTAGCGGAACCTACGAGCAGTACTTC
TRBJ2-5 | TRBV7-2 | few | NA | CASRRTGSQETQYF | TGTGCCAGCAGGAGAACTGGGAGCCAAGAGACCCAGTACTTC
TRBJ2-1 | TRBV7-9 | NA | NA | CASSLTYSDNEQFF | TGTGCCAGCAGCTTAACCTATTCCGACAATGAGCAGTTCTTC
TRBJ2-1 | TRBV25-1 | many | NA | CASSDIRERVGNEQFF | TGTGCCAGCAGTGATATACGGGAAAGGGTCGGCAATGAGCAGTTCTTC
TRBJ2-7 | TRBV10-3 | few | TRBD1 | CAIREEGTVYEQYF | TGTGCCATCAGAGAGGAAGGGACAGTCTACGAGCAGTACTTC
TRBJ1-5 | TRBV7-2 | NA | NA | CASSLEGVGRPQHF | TGTGCCAGCAGCTTAGAAGGGGTGGGTCGGCCCCAGCATTTT
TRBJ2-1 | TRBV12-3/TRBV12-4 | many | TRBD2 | CASSYASGAKGNEQFF | TGTGCCAGCAGCTACGCTAGCGGGGCAAAGGGTAATGAGCAGTTCTTC
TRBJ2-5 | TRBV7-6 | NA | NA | CASSLGGGYQETQYF | TGTGCCAGCAGCTTAGGTGGGGGCTACCAAGAGACCCAGTACTTC
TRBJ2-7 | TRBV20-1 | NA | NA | CSAVSGISTEEQYF | TGCAGTGCTGTTTCCGGGATCTCTACGGAAGAGCAGTACTTC
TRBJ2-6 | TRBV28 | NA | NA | CASSPRAGANVLTF | TGTGCCAGCAGTCCCCGGGCTGGGGCCAACGTCCTGACTTTC
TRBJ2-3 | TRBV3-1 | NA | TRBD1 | CASSQDLSGGDTQYF | TGTGCCAGCAGCCAAGATCTATCAGGGGGAGATACGCAGTATTTT
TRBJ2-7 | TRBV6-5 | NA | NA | CASSYDALGSYEQYF | TGTGCCAGCAGTTACGATGCTCTAGGGTCCTACGAGCAGTACTTC
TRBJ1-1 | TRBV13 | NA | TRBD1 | CASSSPPGQAAFF | TGTGCCAGCAGCTCGCCCCCGGGACAGGCAGCTTTCTTT
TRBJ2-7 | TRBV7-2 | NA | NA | CASSITRLGEQYF | TGTGCCAGCAGCATAACCAGGCTGGGTGAGCAGTACTTC
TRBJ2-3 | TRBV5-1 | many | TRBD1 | CASSTEGQRPGDTQYF | TGCGCCAGCAGCACAGAGGGACAGCGGCCCGGGGATACGCAGTATTTT
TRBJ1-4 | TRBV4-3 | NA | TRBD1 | CASSQVTGVYEKLFF | TGCGCCAGCAGCCAAGTGACAGGGGTGTATGAAAAACTGTTTTTT
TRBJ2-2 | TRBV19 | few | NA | CASSTVTNTGELFF | TGTGCCAGTAGTACGGTCACGAACACCGGGGAGCTGTTTTTT
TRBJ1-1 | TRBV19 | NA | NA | CASSIGTAEAFF | TGTGCCAGTAGTATAGGGACCGCTGAAGCTTTCTTT
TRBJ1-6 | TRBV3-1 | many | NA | CASSGFNSPLHF | TGTGCCAGCAGTGGATTCAATTCACCCCTCCACTTT
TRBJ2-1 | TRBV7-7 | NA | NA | CASSSGYGYEQFF | TGTGCTAGCAGCTCAGGGTACGGCTATGAGCAGTTCTTC
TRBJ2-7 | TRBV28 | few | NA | CASSFGGKAYEQYF | TGTGCCAGCAGTTTTGGGGGTAAGGCCTACGAGCAGTACTTC
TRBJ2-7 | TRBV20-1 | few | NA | CSARGNPPLYEQYF | TGCAGTGCTAGAGGCAACCCACCCCTCTACGAGCAGTACTTC
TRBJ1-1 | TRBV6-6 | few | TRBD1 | CASSRDRVTEAFF | TGTGCCAGCAGCCGGGACAGGGTCACTGAAGCTTTCTTT
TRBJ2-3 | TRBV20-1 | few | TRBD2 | CSARQAGGETQYF | TGCAGTGCTAGACAGGCGGGAGGGGAAACGCAGTATTTT
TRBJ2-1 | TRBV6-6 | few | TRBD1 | CASSSVQGNEQFF | TGTGCCAGCAGTTCCGTACAGGGGAATGAGCAGTTCTTC
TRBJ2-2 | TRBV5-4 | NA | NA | CASSLGFGELFF | TGTGCCAGCAGCTTGGGGTTCGGGGAGCTGTTTTTT
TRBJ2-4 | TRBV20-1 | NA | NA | CCARARGADKNIQYF | TGCTGTGCTAGGGCCCGGGGTGCGGACAAAAACATTCAGTACTTC
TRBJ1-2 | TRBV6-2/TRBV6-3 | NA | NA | CASKTDRVYGYTF | TGTGCCAGCAAGACAGACCGCGTCTATGGCTACACCTTC